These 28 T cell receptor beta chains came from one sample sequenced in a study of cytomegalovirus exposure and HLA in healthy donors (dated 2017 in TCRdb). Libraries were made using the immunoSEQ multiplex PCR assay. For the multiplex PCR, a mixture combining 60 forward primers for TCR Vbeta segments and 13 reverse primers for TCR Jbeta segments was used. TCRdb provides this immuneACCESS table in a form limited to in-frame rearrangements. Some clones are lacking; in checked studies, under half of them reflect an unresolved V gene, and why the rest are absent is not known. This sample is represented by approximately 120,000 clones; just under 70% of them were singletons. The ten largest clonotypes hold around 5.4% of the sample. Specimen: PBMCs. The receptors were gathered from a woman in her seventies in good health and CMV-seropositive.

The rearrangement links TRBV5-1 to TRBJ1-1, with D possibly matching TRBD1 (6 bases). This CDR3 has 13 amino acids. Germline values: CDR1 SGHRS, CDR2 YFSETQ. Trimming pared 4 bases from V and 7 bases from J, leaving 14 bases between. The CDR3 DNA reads TGCGCCAGCAGCATCCGGGACACCGGTGAAGCTTTCTTT. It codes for CASSIRDTGEAFF.

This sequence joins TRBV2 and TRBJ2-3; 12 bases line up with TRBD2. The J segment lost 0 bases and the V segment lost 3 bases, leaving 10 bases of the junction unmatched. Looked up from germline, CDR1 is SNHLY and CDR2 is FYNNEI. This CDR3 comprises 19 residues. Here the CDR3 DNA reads TGTGCCAGCAGTGATTGGCTAGCGGGGGGGAAGAGTAGCACAGATACGCAGTATTTT. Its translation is CASSDWLAGGKSSTDTQYF.

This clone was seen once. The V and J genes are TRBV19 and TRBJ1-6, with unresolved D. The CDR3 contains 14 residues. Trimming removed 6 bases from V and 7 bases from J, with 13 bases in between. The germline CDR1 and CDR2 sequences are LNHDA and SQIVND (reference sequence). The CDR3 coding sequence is TGTGCCAGTAGGGATATCCCCAGGAATTCACCCCTCCACTTT. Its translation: CASRDIPRNSPLHF.

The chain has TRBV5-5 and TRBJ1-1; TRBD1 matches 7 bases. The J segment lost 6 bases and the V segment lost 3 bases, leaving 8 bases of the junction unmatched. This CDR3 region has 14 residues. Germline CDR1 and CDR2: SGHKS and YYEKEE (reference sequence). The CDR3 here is CASSSTGLGAEAFF. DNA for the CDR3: TGTGCCAGCAGCTCGACAGGGTTGGGGGCTGAAGCTTTCTTT. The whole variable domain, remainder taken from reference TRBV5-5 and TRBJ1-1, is DAGVTQSPTHLIKTRGQQVTLRCSPISGHKSVSWYQQVLGQGPQFIFQYYEKEERGRGNFPDRFSARQFPNYSSELNVNALLLGDSALYLCASSSTGLGAEAFFGQGTRLTVV.

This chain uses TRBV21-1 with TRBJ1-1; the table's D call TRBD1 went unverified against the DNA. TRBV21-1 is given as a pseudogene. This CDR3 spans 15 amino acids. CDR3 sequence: CASSTWGGVNTEAFF. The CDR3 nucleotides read TGTGCCAGCAGCACGTGGGGCGGCGTGAACACTGAAGCTTTCTTT.

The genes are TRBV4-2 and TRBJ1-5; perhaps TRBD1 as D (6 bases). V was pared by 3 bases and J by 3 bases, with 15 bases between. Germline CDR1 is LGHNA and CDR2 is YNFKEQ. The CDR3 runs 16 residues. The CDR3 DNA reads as TGTGCCAGCAGCCAGGCTGCACAGGGAGTCAATCAGCCCCAGCATTTT. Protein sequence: CASSQAAQGVNQPQHF.

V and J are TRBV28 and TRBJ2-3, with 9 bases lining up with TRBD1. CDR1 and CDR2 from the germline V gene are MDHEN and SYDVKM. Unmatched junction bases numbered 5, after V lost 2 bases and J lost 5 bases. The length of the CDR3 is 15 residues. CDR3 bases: TGTGCCAGCAGTTTACTACAGGGGGCCGGAGATACGCAGTATTTT. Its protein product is CASSLLQGAGDTQYF.

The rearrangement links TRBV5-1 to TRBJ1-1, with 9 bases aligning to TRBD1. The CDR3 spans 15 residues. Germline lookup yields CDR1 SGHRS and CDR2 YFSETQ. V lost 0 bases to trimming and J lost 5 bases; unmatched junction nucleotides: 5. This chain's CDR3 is CASSLEGTGWTEAFF. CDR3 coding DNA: TGCGCCAGCAGCTTGGAAGGGACAGGGTGGACTGAAGCTTTCTTT.

CDR3 residues: CASRSRSAGTGVDGYTF. The CDR3 region has the DNA TGTGCCAGTAGATCCCGTTCCGCCGGGACAGGGGTAGATGGCTACACCTTC. The J gene is TRBJ1-2, the V gene TRBV19; 10 nucleotides align to TRBD1. This CDR3 has 17 residues. The J segment lost 6 bases and the V segment lost 6 bases, leaving 16 bases of the junction unmatched. Germline CDR1 reads LNHDA; CDR2 reads SQIVND (reference sequence).

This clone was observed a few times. CDR3 sequence (DNA): TGTGCCAGCAGCCAAGCTACGGGGGGGGAGGGTGAAAAACTGTTTTTT. Its translation: CASSQATGGEGEKLFF. The chain joins TRBV4-2 to TRBJ1-4, with a weak D call TRBD1 (5 bases). The germline CDR1 and CDR2 sequences are LGHNA and YNFKEQ. V was pared by 1 base and J by 7 bases, with 16 bases between. This CDR3 has 16 amino acids.

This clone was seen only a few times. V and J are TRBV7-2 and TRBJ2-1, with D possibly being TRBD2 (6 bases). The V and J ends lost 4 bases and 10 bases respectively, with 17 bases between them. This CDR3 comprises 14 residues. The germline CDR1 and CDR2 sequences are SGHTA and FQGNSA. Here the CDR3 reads CASSSGVARKEQFF. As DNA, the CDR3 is TGTGCCAGCAGCTCGGGGGTGGCCCGGAAAGAGCAGTTCTTC.

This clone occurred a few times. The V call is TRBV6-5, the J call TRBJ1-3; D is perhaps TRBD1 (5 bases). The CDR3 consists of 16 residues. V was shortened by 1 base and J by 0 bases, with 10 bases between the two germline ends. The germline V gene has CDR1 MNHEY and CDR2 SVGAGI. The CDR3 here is CASSYWGLYSGNTIYF. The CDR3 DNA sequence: TGTGCCAGCAGTTACTGGGGACTCTACTCTGGAAACACCATATATTTT.

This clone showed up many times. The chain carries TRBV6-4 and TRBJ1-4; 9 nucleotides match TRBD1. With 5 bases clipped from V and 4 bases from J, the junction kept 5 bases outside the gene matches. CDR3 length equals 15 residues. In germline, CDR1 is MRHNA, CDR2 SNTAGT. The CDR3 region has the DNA TGTGCCAGCAGTCTAACAGGGGGCAATAATGAAAAACTGTTTTTT. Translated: CASSLTGGNNEKLFF.

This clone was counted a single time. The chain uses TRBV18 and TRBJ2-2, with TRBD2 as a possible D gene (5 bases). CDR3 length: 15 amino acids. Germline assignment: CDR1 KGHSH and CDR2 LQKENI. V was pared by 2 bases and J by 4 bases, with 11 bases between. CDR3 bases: TGTGCCAGCTCACCAGGGGAGCAAGCCACCGGGGAGCTGTTTTTT. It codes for CASSPGEQATGELFF.

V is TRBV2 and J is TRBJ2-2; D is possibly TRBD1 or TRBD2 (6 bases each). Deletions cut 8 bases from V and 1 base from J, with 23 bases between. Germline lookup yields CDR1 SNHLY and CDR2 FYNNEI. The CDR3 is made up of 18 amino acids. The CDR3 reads CASGGGRALIKNTGELFF. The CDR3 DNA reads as TGTGCCAGCGGTGGGGGGCGCGCGTTAATCAAGAACACCGGGGAGCTGTTTTTT.

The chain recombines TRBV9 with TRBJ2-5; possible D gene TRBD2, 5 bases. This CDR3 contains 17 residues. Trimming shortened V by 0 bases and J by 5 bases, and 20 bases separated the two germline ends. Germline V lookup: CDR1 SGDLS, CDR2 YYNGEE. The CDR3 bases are TGTGCCAGCAGCGTAGAAGGACGAGGAGGACTTGGGGAGACCCAGTACTTC. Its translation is CASSVEGRGGLGETQYF.

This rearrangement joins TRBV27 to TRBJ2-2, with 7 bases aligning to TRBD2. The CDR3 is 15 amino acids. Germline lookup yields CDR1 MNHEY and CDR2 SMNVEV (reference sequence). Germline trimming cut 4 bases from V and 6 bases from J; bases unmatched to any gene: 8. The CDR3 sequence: CASSWGGITSGELFF. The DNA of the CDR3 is TGTGCCAGCAGTTGGGGGGGTATTACGTCCGGGGAGCTGTTTTTT.

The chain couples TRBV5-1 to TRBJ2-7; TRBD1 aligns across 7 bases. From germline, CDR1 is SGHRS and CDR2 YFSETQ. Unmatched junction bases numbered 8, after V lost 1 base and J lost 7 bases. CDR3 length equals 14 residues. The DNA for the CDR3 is TGCGCCAGCAGCTTGCAGGGGGAAGGTTATGAGCAGTACTTC. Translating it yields CASSLQGEGYEQYF.

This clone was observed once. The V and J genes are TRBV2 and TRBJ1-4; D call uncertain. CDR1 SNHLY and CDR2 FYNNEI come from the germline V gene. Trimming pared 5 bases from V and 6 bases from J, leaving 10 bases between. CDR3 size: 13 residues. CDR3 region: CASSRQMDEKLFF. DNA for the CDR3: TGTGCCAGCAGTAGACAAATGGATGAAAAACTGTTTTTT.

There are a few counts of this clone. The CDR3 sequence is CASSAGTSGRGHEQFF. The CDR3 coding sequence is TGCGCCAGCAGCGCGGGAACTAGCGGGAGGGGACATGAGCAGTTCTTC. V gene TRBV5-1 combines with J gene TRBJ2-1; 13 bases line up with TRBD2. The CDR3 sequence is 16 residues long. The germline gives CDR1 SGHRS, CDR2 YFSETQ. J gave up 8 bases and V 4 bases, and 9 bases lay outside the gene matches.

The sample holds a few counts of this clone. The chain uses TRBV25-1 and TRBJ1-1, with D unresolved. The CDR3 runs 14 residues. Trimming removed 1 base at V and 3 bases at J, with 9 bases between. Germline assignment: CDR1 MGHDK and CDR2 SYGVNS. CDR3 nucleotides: TGTGCCAGCAGTGAATGGGGAGGGCACACTGAAGCTTTCTTT. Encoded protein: CASSEWGGHTEAFF.

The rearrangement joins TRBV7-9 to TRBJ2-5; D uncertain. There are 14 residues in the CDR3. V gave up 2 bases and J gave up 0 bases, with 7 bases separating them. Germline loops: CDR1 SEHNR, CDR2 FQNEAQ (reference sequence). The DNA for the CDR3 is TGTGCCAGCAGCTTAACTCCCTACCAAGAGACCCAGTACTTC. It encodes CASSLTPYQETQYF.

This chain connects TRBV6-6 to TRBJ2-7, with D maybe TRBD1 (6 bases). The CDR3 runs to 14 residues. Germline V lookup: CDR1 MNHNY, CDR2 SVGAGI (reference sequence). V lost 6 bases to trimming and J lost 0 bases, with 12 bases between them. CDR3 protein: CASSPRTVSYEQYF. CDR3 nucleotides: TGTGCCAGCAGCCCGAGGACAGTCTCCTACGAGCAGTACTTC.

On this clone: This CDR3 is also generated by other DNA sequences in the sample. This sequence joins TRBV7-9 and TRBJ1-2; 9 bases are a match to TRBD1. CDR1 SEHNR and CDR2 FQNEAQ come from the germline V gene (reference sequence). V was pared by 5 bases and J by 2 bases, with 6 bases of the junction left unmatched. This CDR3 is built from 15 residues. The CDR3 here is CASSRKTGGNYGYTF. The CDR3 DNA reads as TGTGCCAGCAGCCGAAAGACAGGGGGGAACTATGGCTACACCTTC.

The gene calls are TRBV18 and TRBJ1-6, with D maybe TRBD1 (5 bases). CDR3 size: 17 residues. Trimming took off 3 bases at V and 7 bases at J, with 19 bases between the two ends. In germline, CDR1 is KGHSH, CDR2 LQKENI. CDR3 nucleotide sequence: TGTGCCAGCTCACCGATCACCCAGGGAGGTGGGAATTCACCCCTCCACTTT. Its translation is CASSPITQGGGNSPLHF.

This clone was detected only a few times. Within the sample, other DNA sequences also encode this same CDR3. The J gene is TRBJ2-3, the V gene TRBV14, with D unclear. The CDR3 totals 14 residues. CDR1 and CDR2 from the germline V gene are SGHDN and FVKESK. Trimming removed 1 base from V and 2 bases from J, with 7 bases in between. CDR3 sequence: CASSQGRHTDTQYF. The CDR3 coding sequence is TGTGCCAGCAGCCAAGGGCGGCACACAGATACGCAGTATTTT. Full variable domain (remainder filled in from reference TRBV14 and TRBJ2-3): EAGVTQFPSHSVIEKGQTVTLRCDPISGHDNLYWYRRVMGKEIKFLLHFVKESKQDESGMPNNRFLAERTGGTYSTLKVQPAELEDSGVYFCASSQGRHTDTQYFGPGTRLTVL.

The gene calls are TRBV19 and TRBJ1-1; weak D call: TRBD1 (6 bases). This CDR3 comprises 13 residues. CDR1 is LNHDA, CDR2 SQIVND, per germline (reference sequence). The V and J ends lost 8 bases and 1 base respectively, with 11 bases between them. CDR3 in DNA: TGTGCCAGTTCTGACAGGACGAACACTGAAGCTTTCTTT. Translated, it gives CASSDRTNTEAFF.

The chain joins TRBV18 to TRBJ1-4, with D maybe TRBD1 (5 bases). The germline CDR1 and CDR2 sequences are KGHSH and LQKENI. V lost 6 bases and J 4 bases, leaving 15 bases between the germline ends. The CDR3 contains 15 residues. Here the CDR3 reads CASSLGAGNNEKLFF. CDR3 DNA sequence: TGTGCCAGCTCTCTCGGCGCAGGGAATAATGAAAAACTGTTTTTT.